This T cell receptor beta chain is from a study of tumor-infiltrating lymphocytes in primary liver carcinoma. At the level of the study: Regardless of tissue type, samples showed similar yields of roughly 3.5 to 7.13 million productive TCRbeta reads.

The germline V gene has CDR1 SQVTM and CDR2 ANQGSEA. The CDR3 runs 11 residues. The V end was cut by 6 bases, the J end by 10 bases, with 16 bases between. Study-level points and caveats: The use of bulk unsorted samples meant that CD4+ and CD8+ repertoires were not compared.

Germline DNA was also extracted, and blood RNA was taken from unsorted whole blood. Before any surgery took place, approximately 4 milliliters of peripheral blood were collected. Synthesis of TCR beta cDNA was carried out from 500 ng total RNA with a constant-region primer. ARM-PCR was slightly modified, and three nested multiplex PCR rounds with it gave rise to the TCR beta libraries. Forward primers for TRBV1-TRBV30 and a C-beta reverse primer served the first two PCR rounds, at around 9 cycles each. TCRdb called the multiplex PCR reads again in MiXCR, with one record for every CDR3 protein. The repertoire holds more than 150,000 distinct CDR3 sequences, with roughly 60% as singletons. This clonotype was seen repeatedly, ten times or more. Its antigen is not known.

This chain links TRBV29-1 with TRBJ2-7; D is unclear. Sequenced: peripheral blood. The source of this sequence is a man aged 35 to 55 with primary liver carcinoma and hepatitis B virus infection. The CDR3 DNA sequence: TGCAGCGTCCTGGGCCACTACACCCAGTACTTC. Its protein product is CSVLGHYTQYF.